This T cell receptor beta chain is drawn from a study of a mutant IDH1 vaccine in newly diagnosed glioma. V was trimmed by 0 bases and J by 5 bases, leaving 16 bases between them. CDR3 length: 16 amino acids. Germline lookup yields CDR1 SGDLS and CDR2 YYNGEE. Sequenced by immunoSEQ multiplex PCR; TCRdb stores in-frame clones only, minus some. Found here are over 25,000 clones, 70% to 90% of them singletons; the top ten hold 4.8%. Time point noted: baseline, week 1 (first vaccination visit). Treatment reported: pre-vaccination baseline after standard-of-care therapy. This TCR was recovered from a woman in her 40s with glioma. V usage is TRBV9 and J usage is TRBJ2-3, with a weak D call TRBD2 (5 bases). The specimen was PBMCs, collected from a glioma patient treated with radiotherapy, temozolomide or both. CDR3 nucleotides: TGTGCCAGCAGCGTAGTAGGGCGCCCAGCGGTAGATACGCAGTATTTT. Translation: CASSVVGRPAVDTQYF.